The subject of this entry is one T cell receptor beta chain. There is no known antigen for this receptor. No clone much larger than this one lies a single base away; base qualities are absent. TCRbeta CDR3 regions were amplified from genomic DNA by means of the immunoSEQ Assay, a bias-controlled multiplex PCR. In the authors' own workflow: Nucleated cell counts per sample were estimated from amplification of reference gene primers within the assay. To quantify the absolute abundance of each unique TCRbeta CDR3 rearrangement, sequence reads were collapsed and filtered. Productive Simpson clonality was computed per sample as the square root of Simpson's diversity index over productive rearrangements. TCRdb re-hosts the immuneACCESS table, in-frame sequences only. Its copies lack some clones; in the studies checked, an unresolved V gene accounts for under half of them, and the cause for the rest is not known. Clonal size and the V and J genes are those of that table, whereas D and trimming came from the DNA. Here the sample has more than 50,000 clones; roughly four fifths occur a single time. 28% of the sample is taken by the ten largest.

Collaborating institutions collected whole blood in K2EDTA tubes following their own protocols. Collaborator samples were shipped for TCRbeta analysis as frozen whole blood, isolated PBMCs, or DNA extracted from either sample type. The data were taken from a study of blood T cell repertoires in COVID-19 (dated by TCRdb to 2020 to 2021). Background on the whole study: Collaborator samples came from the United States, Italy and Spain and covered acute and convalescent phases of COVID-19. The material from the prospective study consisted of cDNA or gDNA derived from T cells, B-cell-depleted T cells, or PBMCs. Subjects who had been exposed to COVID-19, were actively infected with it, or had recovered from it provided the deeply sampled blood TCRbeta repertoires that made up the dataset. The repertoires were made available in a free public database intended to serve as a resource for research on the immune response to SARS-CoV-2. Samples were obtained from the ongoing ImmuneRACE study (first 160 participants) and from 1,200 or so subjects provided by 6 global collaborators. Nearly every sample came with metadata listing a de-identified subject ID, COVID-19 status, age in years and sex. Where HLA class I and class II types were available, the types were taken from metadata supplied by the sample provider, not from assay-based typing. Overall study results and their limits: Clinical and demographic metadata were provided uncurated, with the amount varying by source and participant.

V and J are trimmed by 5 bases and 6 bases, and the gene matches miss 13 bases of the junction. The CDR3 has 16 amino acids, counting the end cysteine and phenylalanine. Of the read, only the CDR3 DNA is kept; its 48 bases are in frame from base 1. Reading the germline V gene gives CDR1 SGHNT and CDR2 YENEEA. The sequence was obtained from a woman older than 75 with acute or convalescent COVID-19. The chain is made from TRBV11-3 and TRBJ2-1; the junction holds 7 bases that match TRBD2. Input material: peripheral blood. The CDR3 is CASSGRLAGVLNEQFF. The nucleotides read TGTGCCAGCAGCGGACGGCTGGCGGGAGTTCTCAATGAGCAGTTCTTC.